The clone carrying this TCR beta chain was counted a few times. What it recognizes is unknown. These data belong to a study of beta chain features in type 1 diabetes. This CDR3 comprises 15 residues. Germline V gene sequence: CDR1 SEHNR, CDR2 FQNEAQ (reference sequence). Trimming left V 5 bases short and J 8 bases short, with 21 bases between. Via CD45RO/CCR7/CD25/CD127/CD95/CD27, cells of the CD4+ naive, central memory, regulatory and stem cell-like memory subsets were sorted. As every portion of the isolated RNA was reverse transcribed, the sequencing read expressed TCRB transcripts. TCRdb's copy holds only in-frame clones and misses some; the assay was immunoSEQ multiplex PCR. The repertoire consists of roughly 350,000 clones, with 9.5% to 12% occurring once and the leading ten covering around 0.015%. Study-wide results and caveats: VDJ junctions sequenced from type 1 diabetes patients showed fewer insertions and more deletions.

Input material: naive CD4+ T cells from blood. The rearrangement uses TRBV7-9 and TRBJ1-2; D uncertain. This receptor was obtained from a woman aged 25 to 39 in good health. DNA of the CDR3: TGTGCCAGCAGCCTTCTCCAAGTCTCTTCGGAGGGCTACACCTTC. Its translation: CASSLLQVSSEGYTF.